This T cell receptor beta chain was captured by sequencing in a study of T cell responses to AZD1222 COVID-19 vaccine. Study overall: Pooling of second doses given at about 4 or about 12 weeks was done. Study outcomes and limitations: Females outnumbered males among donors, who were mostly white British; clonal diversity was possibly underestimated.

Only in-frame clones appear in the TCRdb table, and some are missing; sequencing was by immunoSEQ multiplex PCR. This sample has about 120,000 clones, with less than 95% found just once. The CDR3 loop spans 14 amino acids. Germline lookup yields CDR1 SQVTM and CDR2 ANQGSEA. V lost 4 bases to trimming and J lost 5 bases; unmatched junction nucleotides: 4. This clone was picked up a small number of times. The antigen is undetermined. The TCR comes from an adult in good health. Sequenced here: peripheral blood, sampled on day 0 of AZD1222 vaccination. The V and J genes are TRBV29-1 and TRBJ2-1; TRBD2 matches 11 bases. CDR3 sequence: CSVVAGGLHNEQFF. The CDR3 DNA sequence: TGCAGCGTTGTAGCGGGGGGGCTTCACAATGAGCAGTTCTTC.